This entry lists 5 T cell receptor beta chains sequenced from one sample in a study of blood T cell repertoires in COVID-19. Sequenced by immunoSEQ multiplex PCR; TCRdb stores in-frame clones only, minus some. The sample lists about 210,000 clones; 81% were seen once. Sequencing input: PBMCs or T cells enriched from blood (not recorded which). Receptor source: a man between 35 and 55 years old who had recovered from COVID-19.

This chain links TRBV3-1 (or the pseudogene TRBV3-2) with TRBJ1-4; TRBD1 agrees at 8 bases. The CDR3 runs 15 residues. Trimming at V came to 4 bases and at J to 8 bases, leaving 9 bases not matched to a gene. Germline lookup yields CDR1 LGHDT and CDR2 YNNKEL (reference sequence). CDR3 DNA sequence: TGTGCCAGCAGCCCCCAGGGGGCGTTAAGAGAAAAACTGTTTTTT. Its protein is CASSPQGALREKLFF.

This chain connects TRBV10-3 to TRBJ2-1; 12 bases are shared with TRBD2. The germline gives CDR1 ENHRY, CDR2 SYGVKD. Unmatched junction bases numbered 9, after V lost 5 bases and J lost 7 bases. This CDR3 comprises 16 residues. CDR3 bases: TGTGCCATCAGTCGGGCTAGCGGGGGGGCCAGGAATGAGCAGTTCTTC. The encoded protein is CAISRASGGARNEQFF.

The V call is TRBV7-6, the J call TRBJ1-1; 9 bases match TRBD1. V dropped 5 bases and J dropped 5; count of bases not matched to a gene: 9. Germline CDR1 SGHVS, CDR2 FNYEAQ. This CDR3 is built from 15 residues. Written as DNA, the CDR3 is TGTGCCAGCAGCCTTACCGGGACAGGGAATACTGAAGCTTTCTTT. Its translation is CASSLTGTGNTEAFF.

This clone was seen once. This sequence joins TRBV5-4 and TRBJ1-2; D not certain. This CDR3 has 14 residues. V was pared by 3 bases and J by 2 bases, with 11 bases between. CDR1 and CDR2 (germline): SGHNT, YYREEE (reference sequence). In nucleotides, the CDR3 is TGTGCCAGCAGCTCTGAGGGAGGGAACTATGGCTACACCTTC. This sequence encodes CASSSEGGNYGYTF. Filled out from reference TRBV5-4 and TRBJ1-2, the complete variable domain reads ETGVTQSPTHLIKTRGQQVTLRCSSQSGHNTVSWYQQALGQGPQFIFQYYREEENGRGNFPPRFSGLQFPNYSSELNVNALELDDSALYLCASSSEGGNYGYTFGSGTRLTVV.

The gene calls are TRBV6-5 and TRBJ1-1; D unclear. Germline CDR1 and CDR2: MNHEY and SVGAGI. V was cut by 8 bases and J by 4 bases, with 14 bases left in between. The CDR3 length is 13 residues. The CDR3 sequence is CASGPPPATEAFF. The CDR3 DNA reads TGTGCCAGCGGGCCCCCGCCAGCCACTGAAGCTTTCTTT.